Included here is one TCR beta chain sequence, with context. The sample comes from a study of CD4 T cells in relation to SARS-CoV-2 and coronaviruses. Germline V CDR1 and CDR2: SEHNR, FQNEAQ (reference sequence). Trimming removed 6 bases at V and 8 bases at J, with 17 bases between. The CDR3 sequence is 15 residues long. Using immunoSEQ multiplex PCR, the repertoire was profiled, and TCRdb retains in-frame clones only, with some absent. The table lists about 37,000 clones, approximately 83% of them singletons. The sequencing input was memory CD4+ T cells from PBMCs. This TCR came from an adult with COVID-19. The V gene is TRBV7-9, the J gene TRBJ1-6, with no clear D. The CDR3 spells CASSFQAAEDSPLHF. DNA for the CDR3: TGTGCCAGCAGTTTCCAGGCGGCGGAGGATTCACCCCTCCACTTT.